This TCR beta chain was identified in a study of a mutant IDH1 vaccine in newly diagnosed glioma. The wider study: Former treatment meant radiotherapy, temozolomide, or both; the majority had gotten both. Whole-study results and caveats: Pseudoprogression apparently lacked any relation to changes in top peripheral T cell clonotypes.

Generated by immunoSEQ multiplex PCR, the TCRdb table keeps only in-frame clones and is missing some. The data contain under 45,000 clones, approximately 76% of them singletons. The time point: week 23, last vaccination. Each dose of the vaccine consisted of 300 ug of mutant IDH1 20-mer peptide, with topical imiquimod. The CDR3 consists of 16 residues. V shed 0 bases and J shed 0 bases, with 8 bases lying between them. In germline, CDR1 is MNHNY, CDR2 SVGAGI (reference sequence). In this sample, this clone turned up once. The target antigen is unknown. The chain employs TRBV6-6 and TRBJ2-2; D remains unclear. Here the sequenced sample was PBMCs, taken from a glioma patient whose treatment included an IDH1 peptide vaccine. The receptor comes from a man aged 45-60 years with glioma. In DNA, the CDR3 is TGTGCCAGCAGTTACTCAGTGACAACGAACACCGGGGAGCTGTTTTTT. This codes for CASSYSVTTNTGELFF.